Following are 16 T cell receptor beta chains from one sample sequenced in a study of T cells after yellow fever vaccination. Each CDR3 protein is one row after TCRdb ran MiXCR on the 5' RACE reads. The sample includes hundreds of thousands of distinct CDR3 sequences, roughly a sixth of them seen just once. This material consisted of PBMCs, taken more than 4 days after the first yellow fever vaccination. These receptors all stem from a man younger than 35 who received the YFV17D yellow fever vaccine.

This chain connects TRBV11-2 to TRBJ1-5, with D perhaps TRBD1 (6 bases). CDR1 SGHAT and CDR2 FQNNGV come from the germline V gene. Trimming left V 3 bases short and J 4 bases short, with 13 bases between. The CDR3 is 15 amino acids. CDR3 in DNA: TGTGCCAGCAGCTTTCTGGACAGTCCAAATCAGCCCCAGCATTTT. It encodes CASSFLDSPNQPQHF.

V is TRBV25-1 and J is TRBJ1-1; D is perhaps TRBD1 (6 bases). Germline loops: CDR1 MGHDK, CDR2 SYGVNS. This CDR3 has 16 amino acids. The ends were cut back, 2 bases at V and 5 bases at J, with 18 bases in the middle. The CDR3 coding sequence is TGTGCCAGCAGTGAAGGGGCAAAGGGGGACACGACTGAAGCTTTCTTT. Protein: CASSEGAKGDTTEAFF.

The chain couples TRBV29-1 to TRBJ2-5; the D is unclear. Germline CDR1 SQVTM, CDR2 ANQGSEA. CDR3 length: 13 residues. V dropped 3 bases and J dropped 2 bases, with 10 bases sitting between them. This CDR3 reads CSVESRRQETQYF. CDR3 DNA: TGCAGCGTTGAGTCTAGGAGACAAGAGACCCAGTACTTC.

This clonotype was counted only a few times. J is TRBJ1-2 and V is TRBV12-3 or TRBV12-4; no firm D call. This CDR3 spans 11 amino acids. V was trimmed by 6 bases and J by 10 bases, leaving 12 bases between them. The DNA for the CDR3 is TGTGCCAGCAGCTTCCTGAGGAACTACACCTTC. This translates into CASSFLRNYTF.

The rearrangement joins TRBV6-5 to TRBJ2-2; D perhaps matches TRBD2 (7 bases). The germline gives CDR1 MNHEY, CDR2 SVGAGI. V was shortened by 0 bases and J by 9 bases, with 17 bases between the two germline ends. This CDR3 is 16 amino acids long. This chain's CDR3 is CASSYSLPWGGRELFF. The CDR3 nucleotides read TGTGCCAGCAGTTACTCGTTGCCATGGGGGGGCCGGGAGCTGTTTTTT.

The rearrangement uses TRBV6-5 and TRBJ1-6; D call uncertain. The V end lost 2 bases, the J end lost 10 bases, and 15 bases lay between the germline ends. Germline CDR1 is MNHEY and CDR2 is SVGAGI. The length of the CDR3 is 15 residues. CDR3 in amino acids: CASSYDSPGGSPLHF. The DNA of the CDR3 is TGTGCCAGCAGTTACGATTCGCCAGGAGGCTCACCCCTCCACTTT.

In its sample, this clonotype was seen a few times. The chain joins TRBV9 to TRBJ1-4; no reliable D call. This CDR3 region has 17 residues. In germline, CDR1 is SGDLS, CDR2 YYNGEE. Trimming took off 0 bases at V and 8 bases at J, with 20 bases between the two ends. The CDR3 loop reads CASSVDPQNRFDEKLFF. DNA for the CDR3: TGTGCCAGCAGCGTAGATCCGCAGAATAGGTTCGACGAAAAACTGTTTTTT.

This clonotype was counted only a few times. The chain combines TRBV5-5 with TRBJ2-1; D possibly corresponds to TRBD1 (6 bases). V gave up 4 bases and J gave up 8 bases, with 16 bases separating them. The CDR3 loop spans 14 amino acids. Germline CDR1 and CDR2: SGHKS and YYEKEE (reference sequence). CDR3 region: CASSRQAERYEQFF. CDR3 in DNA: TGTGCCAGCAGCCGACAGGCGGAAAGATATGAGCAGTTCTTC.

This clonotype was recorded a few times. The chain employs TRBV29-1 and TRBJ1-1; perhaps TRBD1 as D (6 bases). V lost 2 bases, J lost 5 bases, and 15 bases lay in between. The CDR3 runs 14 residues. Germline V gene data show CDR1 as SQVTM and CDR2 as ANQGSEA. The CDR3 loop reads CSVEWGGGRTEAFF. CDR3 nucleotide sequence: TGCAGCGTTGAATGGGGGGGCGGACGGACTGAAGCTTTCTTT.

This chain joins TRBV12-3 or TRBV12-4 and TRBJ1-1; tentative D call: TRBD1 (5 bases). V was trimmed by 5 bases and J by 3 bases, leaving 16 bases between them. CDR3 length equals 15 residues. Here the CDR3 reads CASSHMGDSDTEAFF. CDR3 nucleotide sequence: TGTGCCAGCAGTCACATGGGGGACTCCGACACTGAAGCTTTCTTT.

This clonotype was observed many times. The rearrangement joins TRBV6-5 to TRBJ2-7; a weak D match, TRBD1 (7 bases). The V end was cut by 2 bases, the J end by 6 bases, with 17 bases between. There are 15 residues in the CDR3. Germline-derived CDR1 and CDR2 are MNHEY and SVGAGI. CDR3 in amino acids: CASSYRVSGGREQYF. The CDR3 DNA reads TGTGCCAGCAGTTACCGGGTGTCAGGGGGGCGCGAGCAGTACTTC.

The J gene is TRBJ1-2, the V gene TRBV29-1; the D gene is possibly TRBD1 (5 bases). The germline CDR1 and CDR2 sequences are SQVTM and ANQGSEA. The length of the CDR3 is 14 residues. As DNA, the CDR3 is TGCAGTAACCACGAGGGGACCCGCAACTATGGCTACACCTTC. Protein sequence: CSNHEGTRNYGYTF.

This clonotype occurred a few times. The gene calls are TRBV20-1 and TRBJ2-5; no reliable D call. Germline CDR1 reads DFQATT; CDR2 reads SNEGSKA (reference sequence). CDR3 size: 14 residues. Trimming took off 5 bases at V and 0 bases at J, with 13 bases between the two ends. CDR3 region: CSAPSEEYQETQYF. The CDR3 region has the DNA TGCAGTGCTCCCTCAGAAGAATACCAAGAGACCCAGTACTTC.

CDR3 sequence: CASSYGSFGGTEAFF. In DNA form, the CDR3 reads TGTGCCAGCAGTTACGGGTCCTTTGGGGGGACTGAAGCTTTCTTT. The chain is built from TRBV6-5 and TRBJ1-1, with D possibly matching TRBD1 (5 bases). V dropped 2 bases and J dropped 5 bases, with 15 bases sitting between them. The germline CDR1 and CDR2 sequences are MNHEY and SVGAGI. The CDR3 sequence is 15 residues long.

This clonotype was seen more than once but under ten times. This chain connects TRBV14 to TRBJ2-3; TRBD2 agrees at 13 bases. V dropped 2 bases and J dropped 6; count of bases not matched to a gene: 2. The CDR3 spans 15 residues. CDR1 is SGHDN and CDR2 is FVKESK in the germline V gene. CDR3: CASSQSGLAGDTQYF. The CDR3 DNA sequence: TGTGCCAGCAGCCAATCGGGACTAGCGGGGGATACGCAGTATTTT. Full variable domain (remainder filled in from reference TRBV14 and TRBJ2-3): EAGVTQFPSHSVIEKGQTVTLRCDPISGHDNLYWYRRVMGKEIKFLLHFVKESKQDESGMPNNRFLAERTGGTYSTLKVQPAELEDSGVYFCASSQSGLAGDTQYFGPGTRLTVL.

The chain employs TRBV12-3 or TRBV12-4 and TRBJ2-7; 10 bases align to TRBD2. The V segment lost 7 bases and the J segment 7 bases; nucleotides outside the gene matches: 13. The CDR3 is 15 amino acids. The CDR3 protein is CASTPFTSGAREQYV. The CDR3 DNA is TGTGCCAGCACCCCTTTCACTAGCGGGGCTAGGGAGCAGTACGTC.